A single sample is the source of the 22 T cell receptor beta chains below, sequenced in a study of T cell repertoires in cytomegalovirus infection. The antigens for these receptors are not known. One entry per CDR3 protein, called by TCRdb with MiXCR from the reads. The sample has around 800,000 distinct CDR3 sequences, approximately 30% seen once. The sequencing here drew on cultured CD8+ T cells from PBMCs, taken from culture after CMV antigen stimulation. The origin of the receptors is a human donor in good health (CMV status not recorded). Some clones in this sample may be carry-over from other donors' samples.

This clonotype occurred a few times. The chain employs TRBV27 and TRBJ2-7, with 8 bases fitting TRBD2. V gave up 10 bases and J gave up 2 bases; unmatched junction bases: 10. This CDR3 has 14 amino acids. CDR1 and CDR2 (germline): MNHEY, SMNVEV (reference sequence). The DNA of the CDR3 is TGTGCCACCTCACCCGGGCGGGGGGCCTACGAGCAGTACGTC. Translating it yields CATSPGRGAYEQYV.

The V and J genes are TRBV2 and TRBJ1-2, with no clear D. Germline-derived CDR1 and CDR2 are SNHLY and FYNNEI. V was cut by 3 bases and J by 8 bases, with 22 bases left in between. CDR3 length equals 16 residues. The CDR3 region is CASSDWGYAEGKGYTF. DNA of the CDR3: TGTGCCAGCAGTGATTGGGGTTACGCGGAAGGGAAGGGCTACACCTTC.

The V call is TRBV6-5, the J call TRBJ1-1, with D unresolved. The CDR3 contains 14 residues. Germline V gene sequence: CDR1 MNHEY, CDR2 SVGAGI. Deletions cut 0 bases from V and 1 base from J, with 6 bases between. This chain's CDR3 is CASSYSEANTEAFF. The CDR3 DNA follows: TGTGCCAGCAGTTACTCGGAAGCGAACACTGAAGCTTTCTTT.

V gene TRBV7-6 combines with J gene TRBJ2-3; the D gene is possibly TRBD2 (7 bases). There are 17 residues in the CDR3. Trimming stripped 2 bases from V and 0 bases from J, with 15 bases between. Germline lookup yields CDR1 SGHVS and CDR2 FNYEAQ. The CDR3 here is CASSLPLGGVSTDTQYF. CDR3 DNA sequence: TGTGCCAGCAGCTTACCCTTAGGGGGGGTGAGCACAGATACGCAGTATTTT.

This clonotype occurred once. This rearrangement joins TRBV27 to TRBJ2-7; the D call may be TRBD1 or TRBD2 (6 bases each). Looked up from germline, CDR1 is MNHEY and CDR2 is SMNVEV (reference sequence). Trimming removed 7 bases at V and 7 bases at J, with 20 bases between. The CDR3 runs 14 residues. This CDR3 is CASKPTGAGREQYV. CDR3 nucleotides: TGTGCCAGCAAGCCTACGGGGGCTGGAAGAGAGCAGTACGTC.

The chain is built from TRBV27 and TRBJ2-3; tentative D call: TRBD2 (6 bases). V was pared by 3 bases and J by 10 bases, with 14 bases between. The CDR3 is made up of 13 amino acids. Looked up from germline, CDR1 is MNHEY and CDR2 is SMNVEV (reference sequence). As DNA, the CDR3 is TGTGCCAGCAGTTTCTGGCTTGGGGACTCGCAGTATTTT. It translates to CASSFWLGDSQYF.

This clonotype came up a few times. The chain combines TRBV4-1 with TRBJ1-1; D not certain. V was trimmed by 1 base and J by 3 bases, leaving 12 bases between them. The germline V gene has CDR1 MGHRA and CDR2 YSYEKL. This CDR3 spans 15 amino acids. Here the CDR3 DNA reads TGCGCCAGCAGCCAAGGTCTCGGGGTGGACACTGAAGCTTTCTTT. This codes for CASSQGLGVDTEAFF.

The V call is TRBV27, the J call TRBJ1-6; 9 bases are shared with TRBD1. J gave up 4 bases and V 2 bases, and 6 bases lay outside the gene matches. The germline gives CDR1 MNHEY, CDR2 SMNVEV (reference sequence). CDR3 length equals 17 residues. The CDR3 sequence is CASSLLQDRGYNSPLHF. DNA for the CDR3: TGTGCCAGCAGTTTACTCCAGGACAGGGGTTATAATTCACCCCTCCACTTT.

This clonotype has just a few counts. The chain joins TRBV6-1 to TRBJ2-7, with 7 nucleotides matching TRBD1. The ends lost 10 bases at V and 1 base at J; junction bases unmatched: 16. CDR3 length equals 16 residues. The germline gives CDR1 MNHNS, CDR2 SASEGT. CDR3 region: CATTGTAFSPSYEQYV. The CDR3 bases are TGTGCCACTACCGGGACAGCCTTCAGCCCTTCCTACGAGCAGTACGTC.

The chain is built from TRBV7-6 and TRBJ2-3; D gene uncertain. The ends were cut back, 1 base at V and 14 bases at J, with 19 bases in the middle. Germline-derived CDR1 and CDR2 are SGHVS and FNYEAQ. The CDR3 has 14 residues. The CDR3, as DNA: TGTGCCAGCAGCTTAGGGCGGTGGAGCACAGATACGTATTTT. Amino acid sequence: CASSLGRWSTDTYF.

The genes are TRBV5-4 and TRBJ1-2; D ambiguous. The CDR3 length is 14 residues. V lost 0 bases and J lost 5, with 11 bases in between. From germline, CDR1 is SGHNT and CDR2 YYREEE (reference sequence). The DNA for the CDR3 is TGTGCCAGCAGCTTGGACTGGGAACAGTATGGCTACACCTTC. This encodes CASSLDWEQYGYTF. Based on the CDR3 plus reference TRBV5-4 and TRBJ1-2, the full variable domain is ETGVTQSPTHLIKTRGQQVTLRCSSQSGHNTVSWYQQALGQGPQFIFQYYREEENGRGNFPPRFSGLQFPNYSSELNVNALELDDSALYLCASSLDWEQYGYTFGSGTRLTVV.

V is TRBV20-1 and J is TRBJ1-2, with unresolved D. The CDR3 is 14 amino acids. Germline V gene sequence: CDR1 DFQATT, CDR2 SNEGSKA (reference sequence). The V end lost 8 bases, the J end lost 0 bases, and 16 bases lay between the germline ends. The CDR3 loop reads CSLLPGQANYGYTF. The CDR3 bases are TGCAGTCTACTCCCGGGCCAAGCTAACTATGGCTACACCTTC.

The V and J genes are TRBV12-5 and TRBJ2-1; D might be TRBD1 (8 bases). Germline loops: CDR1 LGHNT, CDR2 FRNRAP. The CDR3 is made up of 13 amino acids. The ends were cut back, 4 bases at V and 8 bases at J, with 12 bases in the middle. CDR3 protein: CASGSTGGDEQFF. The CDR3 bases are TGTGCTAGTGGTTCCACAGGGGGGGATGAGCAGTTCTTC. Full variable domain (missing parts from reference TRBV12-5 and TRBJ2-1): DARVTQTPRHKVTEMGQEVTMRCQPILGHNTVFWYRQTMMQGLELLAYFRNRAPLDDSGMPKDRFSAEMPDATLATLKIQPSEPRDSAVYFCASGSTGGDEQFFGPGTRLTVL.

The J gene is TRBJ1-5, the V gene TRBV6-5; no reliable D call. CDR1 is MNHEY, CDR2 SVGAGI, per germline. V lost 6 bases and J 3 bases, leaving 18 bases between the germline ends. This CDR3 is 16 amino acids long. The CDR3 nucleotides are TGTGCCAGCAGCCGCCTTTGGAGCCATAACAATCAGCCCCAGCATTTT. Translating it yields CASSRLWSHNNQPQHF.

Many counts were recorded for this clonotype. CDR3 amino acids: CASSQDWGDLNTEAFF. DNA for the CDR3: TGCGCCAGCAGCCAAGATTGGGGCGACTTGAACACTGAAGCTTTCTTT. This chain joins TRBV4-3 and TRBJ1-1; the D gene is possibly TRBD1 (5 bases). This CDR3 comprises 16 residues. Trimming took 0 bases from V and 0 from J, leaving 11 bases between them. The V gene's germline CDR1 is LGHNA and CDR2 YSLEER.

The chain links TRBV4-1 to TRBJ2-1, with D uncertain. The CDR3 contains 11 residues. Germline-derived CDR1 and CDR2 are MGHRA and YSYEKL. The V end lost 2 bases, the J end lost 8 bases, and 4 bases lay between the germline ends. CDR3 DNA sequence: TGCGCCAGCAGCCAACAAGATGAGCAGTTCTTC. It specifies CASSQQDEQFF.

This clonotype was seen many times. CDR3 protein: CASSLGGQGRHEQYF. The CDR3 DNA follows: TGTGCCAGCAGCTTAGGGGGACAGGGGAGGCACGAGCAGTACTTC. The chain has TRBV7-2 and TRBJ2-7, with 10 bases matching TRBD1. V shed 1 base and J 5 bases; nucleotides not matched to a gene: 5. This CDR3 is 15 amino acids long. Germline V lookup: CDR1 SGHTA, CDR2 FQGNSA.

This clonotype was counted ten times or more. V usage is TRBV7-9 and J usage is TRBJ1-1; unclear D gene. Trimming pared 4 bases from V and 5 bases from J, leaving 23 bases between. CDR3 size: 17 residues. CDR1 SEHNR and CDR2 FQNEAQ come from the germline V gene (reference sequence). CDR3 bases: TGTGCCAGCAGCTCCAGTACCTTATCGACCGGGCTAACTGAAGCTTTCTTT. It is translated as CASSSSTLSTGLTEAFF.

This clonotype was counted only a few times. V usage is TRBV4-3 and J usage is TRBJ2-5, with 7 bases that match TRBD2. J gave up 2 bases and V 0 bases, and 9 bases lay outside the gene matches. In germline, CDR1 is LGHNA, CDR2 YSLEER. The CDR3 spans 17 residues. CDR3 DNA sequence: TGCGCCAGCAGCCAAGATCCGGGGAGGGGACGGCAAGAGACCCAGTACTTC. This gives the protein CASSQDPGRGRQETQYF.

In this sample, this clonotype turned up many times. This sequence joins TRBV7-9 and TRBJ1-6; the D is unclear. Germline CDR1 and CDR2: SEHNR and FQNEAQ (reference sequence). V lost 3 bases, J lost 8 bases, and 8 bases lay in between. The CDR3 covers 13 residues. For the CDR3, the DNA is TGTGCCAGCAGCTTTCTCCCAGATTCACCCCTCCACTTT. As protein: CASSFLPDSPLHF. Filled out from reference TRBV7-9 and TRBJ1-6, the complete variable domain reads DTGVSQNPRHKITKRGQNVTFRCDPISEHNRLYWYRQTLGQGPEFLTYFQNEAQLEKSRLLSDRFSAERPKGSFSTLEIQRTEQGDSAMYLCASSFLPDSPLHFGNGTRLTVT.

This clonotype came up a few times. The V gene is TRBV5-4, the J gene TRBJ1-2; 7 bases are a match to TRBD1. Germline assignment: CDR1 SGHNT and CDR2 YYREEE (reference sequence). V dropped 10 bases and J dropped 6; count of bases not matched to a gene: 9. This CDR3 has 12 amino acids. The CDR3 sequence is CASYRGSDGYTF. As DNA, the CDR3 is TGTGCCTCGTACAGGGGTTCCGATGGCTACACCTTC.

This clonotype came up a few times. V usage is TRBV7-2 and J usage is TRBJ1-4; tentatively, D is TRBD1 (5 bases). Germline lookup yields CDR1 SGHTA and CDR2 FQGNSA. Trimming stripped 5 bases from V and 2 bases from J, with 12 bases between. This CDR3 has 15 residues. The CDR3 sequence: CASSPNTGTNEKLFF. As DNA, the CDR3 is TGTGCCAGCAGCCCAAACACAGGCACTAATGAAAAACTGTTTTTT. Combining the CDR3 with reference TRBV7-2 and TRBJ1-4 gives the whole variable domain GAGVSQSPSNKVTEKGKDVELRCDPISGHTALYWYRQSLGQGLEFLIYFQGNSAPDKSGLPSDRFSAERTGGSVSTLTIQRTQQEDSAVYLCASSPNTGTNEKLFFGSGTQLSVL.